This T cell receptor beta chain appears in the sequencing data of a study of OX40 agonist ivuxolimab in advanced cancers. Describing the broader study: Ivuxolimab was a fully human IgG2 agonistic monoclonal antibody targeting the costimulatory receptor OX40 (CD134). Intravenous ivuxolimab was administered to patients every 2 weeks at six dose levels: 0.01, 0.1, 0.3, 1.5, 3 and 10 mg/kg. Of the approximately 53 patients in dose escalation, 19 had hepatocellular carcinoma, roughly 15 had melanoma, 9 had renal cell carcinoma and 9 had head and neck cancer. In the dose-escalation cohort, nearly 85% of patients were male, and the mean age was roughly 56 years with a range of roughly 23 to 79. Patients were allowed to have had prior anti-PD-1, anti-PD-L1 or anti-CTLA-4 therapy, and roughly two fifths of the dose-escalation patients had been treated with checkpoint inhibitors. Partial responses occurred in three dose-escalation patients, of whom one had hepatocellular carcinoma and two had cutaneous melanoma. The point of sequencing TCRbeta in the periphery was to test whether ivuxolimab changed TCR sequence diversity and drove clonal T-cell expansion. The paper covers the monotherapy dose-escalation part of the phase I ivuxolimab trial, which included N ≈ 52 patients. Findings and caveats that apply to the study as a whole: The antigen specificity of the peripheral T cells that underwent clonal expansion was not determined. Low levels of normalized T-cell clonal expansion were also seen in some patients who did not respond. After ivuxolimab, CD8+ T cells had more expanded clones than CD4+ T cells on average. In the 0.1-3.0 mg/kg groups, partial responders were among the patients with the lowest normalized peripheral clonal expansion, particularly in CD8+ T cells. At doses of 0.1 to 3.0 mg/kg, clonal expansion of both CD4+ and CD8+ T cells in blood was seen between baseline and week 6.

Genomic DNA was extracted from sorted cells for sequencing of the TCRbeta CDR3 region. The immunoSEQ Assay was used for sequencing of TCRbeta CDR3 regions. The clones in this table, taken by TCRdb from immuneACCESS, are in-frame only. Not every clone is retained; where verified, under half of the shortfall comes from an unresolved V gene, and the cause of the rest is unknown. The sample contains 95,000 to 150,000 clones, around 95% of them found a single time. The ten largest account for over 0.15% of the sample. The trial excluded patients who had a history of autoimmune disease or who were on systemic immunosuppression. Peripheral blood for TCR sequencing was collected from all dose cohorts at baseline, on cycle 4 day 1, and on cycle 7 day 1. Samples came from an open-label, multicenter, first-in-human phase I dose-escalation trial of ivuxolimab. The trial enrolled adults with locally advanced or metastatic head and neck squamous cell, hepatocellular, melanoma or renal cell carcinoma. Before TCR sequencing, CD4+ and CD8+ T cells were separately sorted from peripheral blood.

CDR1 is given as LNHNV and CDR2 as YYDKDF, both from the germline V gene (reference sequence). Unmatched junction bases come to 5, with V trimmed by 0 bases and J by 7 bases. There are 15 amino acids in the CDR3, from cysteine to phenylalanine inclusive. The retained sequence is limited to the CDR3, 45 bases, with the frame set at the first base. As concerns this clone: Which antigen it targets is not known. The input lacks base qualities; no much larger clone sits a single base away.

Material: CD4+ or CD8+ T cells sorted from blood, obtained in a trial of the OX40 agonist ivuxolimab. This receptor chain uses TRBV15 and TRBJ2-7; 11 bases in between match TRBD1. This TCR derives from an adult with an advanced solid tumor such as melanoma, head and neck, liver or kidney cancer. The sequenced DNA is TGTGCCACCAGCAGAGACGGGACAGGGGGAAAGGAGCAGTACTTC. Translated, this is CATSRDGTGGKEQYF.